A single T cell receptor beta chain is shown here with its context. No antigen is known for it. From germline, CDR1 is SEHNR and CDR2 FQNEAQ (reference sequence). The CDR3 sequence is 14 residues long. Deletions cut 3 bases from V and 6 bases from J, with 14 bases between. Clones were sequenced by immunoSEQ multiplex PCR, and TCRdb holds only the in-frame ones, with some missing. The profile shows around 69,000 clones, around 87% of them singletons. This record comes from a study of a mutant IDH1 vaccine in newly diagnosed glioma. As to time point: week 35, safety follow-up. Every single dose of the vaccine, 300 ug of mutant IDH1 20-mer peptide, came with topical imiquimod.

The clonotype originates from a man aged 25-40 years with glioma. Material: PBMCs, obtained from a glioma patient whose treatment included an IDH1 peptide vaccine. The gene calls are TRBV7-9 and TRBJ1-1, with D perhaps matching TRBD1 (5 bases). The DNA for the CDR3 is TGTGCCAGCAGCTTGGGGGGTTATGGATCTGAAGCTTTCTTT. Residues: CASSLGGYGSEAFF.